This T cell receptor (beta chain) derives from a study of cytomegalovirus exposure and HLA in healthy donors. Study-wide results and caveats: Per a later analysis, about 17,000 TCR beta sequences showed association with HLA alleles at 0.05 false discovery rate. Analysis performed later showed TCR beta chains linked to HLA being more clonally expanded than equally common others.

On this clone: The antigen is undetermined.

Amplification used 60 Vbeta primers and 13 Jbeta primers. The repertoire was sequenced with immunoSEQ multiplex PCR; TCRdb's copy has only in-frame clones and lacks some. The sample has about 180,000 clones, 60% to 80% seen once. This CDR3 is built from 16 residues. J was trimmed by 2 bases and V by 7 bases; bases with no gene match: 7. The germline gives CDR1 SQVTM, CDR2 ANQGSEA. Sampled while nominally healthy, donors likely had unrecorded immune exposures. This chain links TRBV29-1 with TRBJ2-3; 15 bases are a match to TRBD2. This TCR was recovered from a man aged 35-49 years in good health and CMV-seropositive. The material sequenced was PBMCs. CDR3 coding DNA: TGCAGCGGGTGGACTAGCGGGAGGGATTACACAGATACGCAGTATTTT. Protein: CSGWTSGRDYTDTQYF.